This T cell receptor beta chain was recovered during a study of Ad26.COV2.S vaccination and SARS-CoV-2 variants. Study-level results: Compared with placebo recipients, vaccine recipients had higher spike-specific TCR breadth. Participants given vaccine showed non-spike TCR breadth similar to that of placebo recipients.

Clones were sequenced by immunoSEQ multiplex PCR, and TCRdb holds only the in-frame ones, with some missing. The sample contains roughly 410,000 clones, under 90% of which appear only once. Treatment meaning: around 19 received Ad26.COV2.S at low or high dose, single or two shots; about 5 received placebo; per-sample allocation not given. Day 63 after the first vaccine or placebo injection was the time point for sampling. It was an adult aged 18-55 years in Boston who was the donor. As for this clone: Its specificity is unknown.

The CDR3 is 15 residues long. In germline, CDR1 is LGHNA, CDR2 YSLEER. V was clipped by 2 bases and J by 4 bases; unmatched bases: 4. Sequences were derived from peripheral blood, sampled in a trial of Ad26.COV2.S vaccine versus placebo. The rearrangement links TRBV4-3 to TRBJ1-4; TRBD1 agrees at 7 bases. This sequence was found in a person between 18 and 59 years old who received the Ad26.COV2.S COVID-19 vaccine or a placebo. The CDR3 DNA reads TGCGCCAGCAGCCAACTCACAGGGGTTAATGAAAAACTGTTTTTT. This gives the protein CASSQLTGVNEKLFF.